This TCR beta chain was profiled in a study of cytomegalovirus exposure and HLA in healthy donors. A note on this clone: Its antigen remains unidentified.

Trimming removed 0 bases at V and 7 bases at J, with 7 bases between. Germline V gives CDR1 ENHRY, CDR2 SYGVKD. There are 12 residues in the CDR3. Findings of the study overall: Reportedly, TCR beta sequences accurately predicted HLA-A and HLA-B alleles in most subjects.

The PCR employed 60 Vbeta primers together with 13 Jbeta primers. The repertoire was sequenced with immunoSEQ multiplex PCR; TCRdb's copy has only in-frame clones and lacks some. This sample has under 150,000 clones, with over 75% found just once. V gene TRBV10-3 combines with J gene TRBJ2-7; D uncertain. Sequenced sample: PBMCs. The sequence was obtained from a woman in her 30s in good health and CMV-seropositive. The CDR3 loop is CAISESAEEQYF. The CDR3, as DNA: TGTGCCATCAGTGAGTCGGCAGAAGAGCAGTACTTC.